The clone carrying this T cell receptor beta chain was observed many times. Its target is unknown. These data originate in a study of T cell repertoires in cytomegalovirus infection. Study findings and constraints: Individuals carrying CMV plus the relevant HLA were identified by cumulative frequency of public TCR beta families.

TCRdb re-derived calls from the reads in MiXCR, one entry per CDR3 protein. Seen here are 200,000 or so distinct CDR3 sequences, under 25% observed once, and the top ten hold around 3.1%. Germline V gene lookup returns CDR1 LNHDA and CDR2 SQIVND (reference sequence). This CDR3 is 14 amino acids long. Trimming at V came to 11 bases and at J to 4 bases, leaving 9 bases not matched to a gene. The source of this sequence is a human donor in good health (CMV status not recorded). Some clones in this sample may be carry-over from other donors' samples. The V and J genes are TRBV19 and TRBJ2-1; TRBD2 agrees at 9 bases. Sequenced input: PBMCs. CDR3 bases: TGTGCCTCCTCCGCGGGGGGGGATTACAATGAGCAGTTCTTC. As protein: CASSAGGDYNEQFF.